The subject of this entry is one T cell receptor beta chain. Antigen: not known. This sample is drawn from a study of graft-versus-host responses after intestinal transplantation. Overall study: All of the recipients had induction that used anti-thymocyte globulin, then tacrolimus and steroids for about 3 years. General observations from the study: GvH clonotypes were identified within recipient marrow, with a subset emerging first in ileum or blood.

The authors processed graft tissue to release intraepithelial and lamina propria lymphocytes. Some clones are missing from TCRdb's copy, which holds only in-frame ones; the method was immunoSEQ multiplex PCR. The sample comprises some 15,000 clones, 82% of which are singletons, and about 5.5% rests with the top ten. Germline CDR1 MNHEY, CDR2 SMNVEV (reference sequence). This CDR3 contains 14 residues. J gave up 2 bases and V 6 bases, and 3 bases lay outside the gene matches. The sequenced sample was ileum tissue, obtained 17 days after transplant. The chain joins TRBV27 to TRBJ2-7; 11 nucleotides align to TRBD2. This clonotype was obtained from a human patient who received an intestinal transplant, so some T cells may come from the graft donor. This CDR3 reads CASRLAGAPYEQYF. For the CDR3, the DNA is TGTGCCAGCAGACTAGCGGGGGCCCCCTACGAGCAGTACTTC.